A single sample gave rise to the 2 T cell receptor beta chains below, sequenced in a study of blood T cell repertoires in COVID-19. Clones were sequenced by immunoSEQ multiplex PCR, and TCRdb holds only the in-frame ones, with some missing. This repertoire shows 350,000 to 450,000 clones, roughly 90% found once; its top ten account for roughly 0.9%. Sequences were obtained from PBMCs or T cells enriched from blood (not recorded which). The receptor set was obtained from a middle-aged woman who had been exposed to COVID-19.

The rearrangement links TRBV27 to TRBJ1-6; D gene uncertain. Deletions cut 0 bases from V and 6 bases from J, with 3 bases between. CDR3 length: 13 amino acids. The germline gives CDR1 MNHEY, CDR2 SMNVEV (reference sequence). The CDR3 DNA reads as TGTGCCAGCAGTTTATCGCGTAATTCACCCCTCCACTTT. Amino acid sequence: CASSLSRNSPLHF.

This rearrangement joins TRBV6-2 or TRBV6-3 to TRBJ2-7, with TRBD2 matching over 9 bases. The CDR3 totals 16 residues. The germline CDR1 and CDR2 sequences are MNHEY and SVGEGT. V trimming: 4 bases; J trimming: 7 bases; junction bases outside the gene matches: 14. The DNA of the CDR3 is TGTGCCAGCAGTTCTAACAGGGGACTAGCATCTCGGGAGCAGTACTTC. This encodes CASSSNRGLASREQYF.